A selection of T cell receptor beta chains follows, all from one sample in a study of T cell responses to AZD1222 COVID-19 vaccine. The method was immunoSEQ multiplex PCR; TCRdb's version includes in-frame clones alone and lacks a portion of them. Of around 140,000 clones in the sample, 80% to 90% are singletons; the top ten hold around 4.9%. The material was peripheral blood, obtained on day 0 of AZD1222 vaccination. These TCRs come from an adult in good health. CDR3s include the opening cysteine and the closing phenylalanine or tryptophan. The order of the fields is D gene, CDR3 length, clone size, V gene, J gene, CDR3 DNA, CDR3 protein. D genes are given only for firm matches. The listing skips clone size in some rows; elsewhere it reads once, few, many or a size class.

NA	11	NA	TRBV6-5	TRBJ2-3	TGTGCCAGCGAGTACTCGGATACGCAGTATTTT	CASEYSDTQYF
NA	15	NA	TRBV21-1	TRBJ1-5	TGTGCCAGCAGCAAATGGATACAGGGAGGTCAGCCCCAGCATTTT	CASSKWIQGGQPQHF
NA	17	NA	TRBV7-9	TRBJ2-1	TGTGCCAGCAGCCCCCGCTTTGGGACAAGGGCGTCGAATGAGCAGTTCTTC	CASSPRFGTRASNEQFF
TRBD1	15	NA	TRBV6-5	TRBJ1-1	TGTGCCAGCAGCCCAACCGGGACAGGGAACACTGAAGCTTTCTTT	CASSPTGTGNTEAFF
NA	14	NA	TRBV28	TRBJ1-6	TGTGCCAGCAGTGGACAGCCCGTGGGACCACCCCTCCACTTT	CASSGQPVGPPLHF
TRBD1	13	NA	TRBV2	TRBJ1-6	TGTGCCAGCAGTGAAGGACAGGGGTTAACCCTCCACTTT	CASSEGQGLTLHF
NA	15	NA	TRBV7-2	TRBJ1-3	TGTGCCAGCAGCTTATGGCTAGGTACCGGAAACACCATATATTTT	CASSLWLGTGNTIYF
NA	14	NA	TRBV19	TRBJ2-3	TGTGCCAGTAGTCCACAGGGTCCCACAGATACGCAGTATTTT	CASSPQGPTDTQYF
TRBD1	15	NA	TRBV7-8	TRBJ1-5	TGTGCCAGCAGCAAGCAGGGACAGCTCAATCAGCCCCAGCATTTT	CASSKQGQLNQPQHF
NA	14	NA	TRBV28	TRBJ1-1	TGTGCCAGCAGTTTCCCTAGGGGAGGGACTGAAGCTTTCTTT	CASSFPRGGTEAFF
NA	14	NA	TRBV11-2	TRBJ2-7	TGTGCCAGTGAATCCGGTACCAAGGGGTACGAGCAGTACTTC	CASESGTKGYEQYF
NA	13	NA	TRBV12-3/TRBV12-4	TRBJ1-1	TGTGCCAGCAGTTTAGCGGGAAGGACTGAAGCTTTCTTT	CASSLAGRTEAFF
TRBD2	16	NA	TRBV9	TRBJ2-1	TGTGCCAGCAGCGTAGGTTCAGCGGGAGCCTACAATGAGCAGTTCTTC	CASSVGSAGAYNEQFF
TRBD1	16	NA	TRBV19	TRBJ1-1	TGTGCCAGTAGAACCGGGACAGGGAGTATAAACACTGAAGCTTTCTTT	CASRTGTGSINTEAFF
TRBD1	16	NA	TRBV2	TRBJ2-2	TGTGCCAGCAGTTATAGGACAGGGGTGTTCACCGGGGAGCTGTTTTTT	CASSYRTGVFTGELFF
TRBD2	19	NA	TRBV6-2/TRBV6-3	TRBJ2-5	TGTGCCAGCAGTCACCTGTTGGGGCGGGACGGGAGGAATCAAGAGACCCAGTACTTC	CASSHLLGRDGRNQETQYF
TRBD2	17	NA	TRBV6-6	TRBJ2-1	TGTGCCAGCAGTCGTTCGAGGGCTAGCGGGAGTCTAGGTGAGCAGTTCTTC	CASSRSRASGSLGEQFF
NA	14	NA	TRBV6-5	TRBJ1-2	TGTGCCAGCATTTTAGGGGATTACGGCTATGGCTACACCTTC	CASILGDYGYGYTF
TRBD2	16	NA	TRBV7-2	TRBJ2-5	TGTGCCAGCAGCTTAGGCGGGAGGGCCTTACAAGAGACCCAGTACTTC	CASSLGGRALQETQYF
NA	16	NA	TRBV5-6	TRBJ2-1	TGTGCCAGCAGCTTATTCGACGGGAGCTCCTACAATGAGCAGTTCTTC	CASSLFDGSSYNEQFF
NA	16	NA	TRBV2	TRBJ2-1	TGTGCCAGCAGTGCGAGTGTGGGGGACTCCTACAATGAGCAGTTCTTC	CASSASVGDSYNEQFF
NA	18	NA	TRBV4-3	TRBJ1-3	TGCGCCAGCAGCCAAAACCGGTTAATGGGGAGCTCTGGAAACACCATATATTTT	CASSQNRLMGSSGNTIYF
TRBD1	15	NA	TRBV27	TRBJ1-4	TGTGCCAGCAGTCCCCCACAGGGGGCGTTTGAAAAACTGTTTTTT	CASSPPQGAFEKLFF
NA	12	once	TRBV11-2	TRBJ1-1	TGTGCCAGCAGGCTAGAGACCACTGAAGCTTTCTTT	CASRLETTEAFF
NA	14	NA	TRBV19	TRBJ1-1	TGTGCCAGTAGTACCCGGGGGGAGAACACTGAAGCTTTCTTT	CASSTRGENTEAFF